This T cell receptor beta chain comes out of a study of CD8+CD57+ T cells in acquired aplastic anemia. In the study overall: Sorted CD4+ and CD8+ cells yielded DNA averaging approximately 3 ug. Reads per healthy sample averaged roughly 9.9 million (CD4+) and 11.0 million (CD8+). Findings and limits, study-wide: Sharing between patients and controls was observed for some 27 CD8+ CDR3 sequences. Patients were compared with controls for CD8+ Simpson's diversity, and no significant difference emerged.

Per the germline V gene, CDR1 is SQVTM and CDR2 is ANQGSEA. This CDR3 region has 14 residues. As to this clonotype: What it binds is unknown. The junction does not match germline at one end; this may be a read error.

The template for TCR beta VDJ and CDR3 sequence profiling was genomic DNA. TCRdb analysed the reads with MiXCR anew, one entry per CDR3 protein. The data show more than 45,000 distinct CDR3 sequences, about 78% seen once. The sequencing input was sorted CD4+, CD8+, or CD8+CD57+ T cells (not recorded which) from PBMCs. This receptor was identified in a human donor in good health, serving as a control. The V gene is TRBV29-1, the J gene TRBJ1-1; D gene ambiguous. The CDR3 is CSVAKALGNTEAFF. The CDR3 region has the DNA TGCAGCGTTGCTAAGGCGTTAGGGAACACTGAGGCTTTCTTT.